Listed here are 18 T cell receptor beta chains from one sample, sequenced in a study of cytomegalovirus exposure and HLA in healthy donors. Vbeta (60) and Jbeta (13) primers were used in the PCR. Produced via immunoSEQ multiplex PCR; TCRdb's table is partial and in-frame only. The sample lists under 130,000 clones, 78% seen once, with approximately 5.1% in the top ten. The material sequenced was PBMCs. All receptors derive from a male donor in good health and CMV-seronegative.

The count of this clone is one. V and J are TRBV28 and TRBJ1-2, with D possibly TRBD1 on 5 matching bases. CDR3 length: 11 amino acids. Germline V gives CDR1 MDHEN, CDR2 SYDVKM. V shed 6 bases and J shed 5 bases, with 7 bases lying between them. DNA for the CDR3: TGTGCCAGCAGGACAGCTTATGGCTACACCTTC. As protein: CASRTAYGYTF.

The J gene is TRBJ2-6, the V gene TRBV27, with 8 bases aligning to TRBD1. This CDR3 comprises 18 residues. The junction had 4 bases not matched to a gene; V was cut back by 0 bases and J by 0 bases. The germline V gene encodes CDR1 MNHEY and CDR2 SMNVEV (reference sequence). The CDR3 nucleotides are TGTGCCAGCAGTTTATCAAGACAGGGGAGCTCTGGGGCCAACGTCCTGACTTTC. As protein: CASSLSRQGSSGANVLTF.

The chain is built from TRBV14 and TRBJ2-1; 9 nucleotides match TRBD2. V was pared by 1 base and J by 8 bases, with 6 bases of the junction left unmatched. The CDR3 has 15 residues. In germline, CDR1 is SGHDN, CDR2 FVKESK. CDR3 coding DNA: TGTGCCAGCAGCCAAGGTCTAGCGGGATACGATGAGCAGTTCTTC. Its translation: CASSQGLAGYDEQFF.

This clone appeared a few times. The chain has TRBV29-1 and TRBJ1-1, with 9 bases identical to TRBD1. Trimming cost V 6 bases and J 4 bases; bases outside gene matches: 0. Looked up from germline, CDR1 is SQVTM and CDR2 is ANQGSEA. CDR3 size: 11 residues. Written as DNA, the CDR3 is TGCAGCGTGACAGGGGGCACTGAAGCTTTCTTT. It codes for CSVTGGTEAFF.

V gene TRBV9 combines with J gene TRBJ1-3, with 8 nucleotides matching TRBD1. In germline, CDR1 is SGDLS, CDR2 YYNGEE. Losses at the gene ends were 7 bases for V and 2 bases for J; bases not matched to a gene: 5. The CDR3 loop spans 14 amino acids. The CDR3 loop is CASSKTGAGNTIYF. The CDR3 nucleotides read TGTGCCAGCTCAAAGACAGGGGCTGGAAACACCATATATTTT.

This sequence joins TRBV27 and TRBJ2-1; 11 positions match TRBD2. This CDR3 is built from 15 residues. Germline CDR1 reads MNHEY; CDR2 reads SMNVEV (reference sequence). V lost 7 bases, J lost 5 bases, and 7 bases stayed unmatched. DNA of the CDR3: TGTGCCAGCATCCCCGGGACTAGCGGAAACAATGAGCAGTTCTTC. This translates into CASIPGTSGNNEQFF.

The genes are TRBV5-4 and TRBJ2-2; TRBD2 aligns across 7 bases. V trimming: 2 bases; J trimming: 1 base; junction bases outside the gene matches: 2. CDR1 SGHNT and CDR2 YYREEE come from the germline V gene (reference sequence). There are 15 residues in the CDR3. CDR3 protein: CASSLTGGNTGELFF. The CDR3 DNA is TGTGCCAGCAGCTTAACGGGAGGGAACACCGGGGAGCTGTTTTTT.

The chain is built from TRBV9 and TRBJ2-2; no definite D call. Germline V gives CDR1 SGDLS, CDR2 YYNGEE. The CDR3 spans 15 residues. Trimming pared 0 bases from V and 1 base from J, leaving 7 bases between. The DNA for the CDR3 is TGTGCCAGCAGCGTAGGGGCAGTGAACACCGGGGAGCTGTTTTTT. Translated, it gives CASSVGAVNTGELFF.

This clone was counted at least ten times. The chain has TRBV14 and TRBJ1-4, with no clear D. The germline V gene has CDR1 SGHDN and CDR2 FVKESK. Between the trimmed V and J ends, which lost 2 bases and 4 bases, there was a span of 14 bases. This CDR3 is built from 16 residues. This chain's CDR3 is CASSQRWSGGNEKLFF. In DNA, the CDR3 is TGTGCCAGCAGCCAAAGGTGGTCTGGCGGTAATGAAAAACTGTTTTTT.

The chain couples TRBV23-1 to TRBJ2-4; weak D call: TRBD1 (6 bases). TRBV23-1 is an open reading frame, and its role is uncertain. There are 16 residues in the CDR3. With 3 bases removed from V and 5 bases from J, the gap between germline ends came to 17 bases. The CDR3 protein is CASSHPKQGVQNIQYF. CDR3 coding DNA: TGCGCCAGCAGTCATCCGAAACAGGGAGTGCAAAACATTCAGTACTTC.

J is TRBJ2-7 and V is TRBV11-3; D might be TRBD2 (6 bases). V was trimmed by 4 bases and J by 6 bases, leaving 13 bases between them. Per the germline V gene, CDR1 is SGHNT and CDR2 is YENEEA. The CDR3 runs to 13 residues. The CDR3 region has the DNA TGTGCCAGCAGCTACGGACTACCTCTCGAGCAGTACTTC. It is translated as CASSYGLPLEQYF.

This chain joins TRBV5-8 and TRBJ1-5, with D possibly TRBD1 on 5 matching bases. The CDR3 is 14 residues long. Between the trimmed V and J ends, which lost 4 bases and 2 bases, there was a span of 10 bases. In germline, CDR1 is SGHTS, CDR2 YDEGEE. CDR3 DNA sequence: TGTGCCAGCAGCCTGCGGGGGGGCAATCAGCCCCAGCATTTT. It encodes CASSLRGGNQPQHF.

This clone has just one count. The CDR3 region is CVLERDRGPNEKLFF. CDR3 in DNA: TGTGTCCTGGAACGAGACAGGGGACCTAATGAAAAACTGTTTTTT. J is TRBJ1-4 and V is TRBV30; 8 positions agree with TRBD1. CDR3 size: 15 residues. Germline CDR1 and CDR2: GTSNPN and SVGIG (reference sequence).

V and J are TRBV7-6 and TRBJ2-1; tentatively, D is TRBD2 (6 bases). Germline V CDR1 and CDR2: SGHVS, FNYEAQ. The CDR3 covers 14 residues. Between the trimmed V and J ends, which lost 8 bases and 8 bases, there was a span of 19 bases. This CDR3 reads CASSFSGGWDEQFF. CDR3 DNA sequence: TGTGCCAGCTCCTTCTCCGGAGGGTGGGATGAGCAGTTCTTC. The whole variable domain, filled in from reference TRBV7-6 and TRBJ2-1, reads GAGVSQSPRYKVTKRGQDVALRCDPISGHVSLYWYRQALGQGPEFLTYFNYEAQQDKSGLPNDRFSAERPEGSISTLTIQRTEQRDSAMYRCASSFSGGWDEQFFGPGTRLTVL.

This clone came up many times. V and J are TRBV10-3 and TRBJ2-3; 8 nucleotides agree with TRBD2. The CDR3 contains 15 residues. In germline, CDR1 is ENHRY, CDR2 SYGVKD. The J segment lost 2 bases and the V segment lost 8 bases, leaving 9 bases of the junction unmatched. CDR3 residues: CAISQREPNTDTQYF. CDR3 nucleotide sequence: TGTGCCATCTCCCAGCGGGAGCCGAACACAGATACGCAGTATTTT.

The CDR3 nucleotides are TGTGCCAGCAGTGCGTCCACAGGGGGGTCAGATACGCAGTATTTT. Translation gives CASSASTGGSDTQYF. This chain links TRBV6-1 with TRBJ2-3; 8 nucleotides line up with TRBD1. V trimming: 4 bases; J trimming: 4 bases; junction bases outside the gene matches: 7. Per the germline V gene, CDR1 is MNHNS and CDR2 is SASEGT. This CDR3 is 15 amino acids long.

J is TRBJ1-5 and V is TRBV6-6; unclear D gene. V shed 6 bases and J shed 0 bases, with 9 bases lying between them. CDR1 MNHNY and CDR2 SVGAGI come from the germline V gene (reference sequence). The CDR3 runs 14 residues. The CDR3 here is CASSLGFSNQPQHF. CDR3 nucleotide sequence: TGTGCCAGCAGCCTCGGTTTTAGCAATCAGCCCCAGCATTTT.

CDR3 residues: CASSSSGGELFF. CDR3 bases: TGTGCCAGCAGCTCTAGCGGCGGGGAGCTGTTTTTT. This chain connects TRBV7-7 to TRBJ2-2; 7 bases align to TRBD2. CDR1 is SSHAT, CDR2 FNYEAQ, per germline (reference sequence). CDR3 size: 12 residues. V gave up 4 bases and J gave up 7 bases; unmatched junction bases: 0.